Included here is one T cell receptor (beta chain) sequence, with context. Its antigen is undetermined. This entry is derived from a study of OX40 agonist ivuxolimab in advanced cancers. Study summary: Under the entry rules, prior anti-PD-1, anti-PD-L1 or anti-CTLA-4 therapy was allowed, and less than 50% had some.

Study-level results: Researchers report that CD8+ T cells had, on average, more expanded clones than CD4+. The study observed clonal expansion of CD4+ and CD8+ blood T cells by week 6 at 0.1 to 3.0 mg/kg. Expanded peripheral T cell antigen specificity was not determined.

Profiling relied on immunoSEQ multiplex PCR, and the TCRdb table lists in-frame clones only, not all of them. The data contain tens of thousands of clones, around 85% of them seen just once; the ten biggest clones take up 2% to 2.5%. The germline CDR1 and CDR2 sequences are LGHNA and YSLEER. The CDR3 extends over 15 amino acids. With 0 bases removed from V and 0 bases from J, the gap between germline ends came to 8 bases. The sequence derives from an adult with an advanced solid tumor such as melanoma, head and neck, liver or kidney cancer. The sample consisted of CD4+ or CD8+ T cells sorted from blood, taken in a trial of the OX40 agonist ivuxolimab. The chain combines TRBV4-3 with TRBJ1-2; no clear D. CDR3 DNA sequence: TGCGCCAGCAGCCAAGAACCCGTCGCTAACTATGGCTACACCTTC. Amino acids: CASSQEPVANYGYTF.